This TCR beta chain derives from a study of T cells in Graves' hyperthyroidism and ophthalmopathy. Whole-study findings and limits: Most expanded thyroid clonotypes above 0.001 also appeared in blood.

This clonotype showed up many times. The target antigen is unknown. Trimming removed 4 bases from V and 5 bases from J; junction bases left unmatched: 8. Looked up from germline, CDR1 is SGHTA and CDR2 is FQGNSA. The CDR3 loop spans 15 amino acids. Amplified TCR beta CDR3 regions came from RNA transcripts. In the first-round RT-PCR of the TCR CDR3, the HTBI primer set was used. TCRdb passed the multiplex PCR reads through MiXCR, listing each CDR3 protein once. The sample has about 700,000 distinct CDR3 sequences; about 14% are singletons. Stable disease denoted Graves' hyperthyroidism without ophthalmopathy progression within 18 months. Any patient presenting with uncontrolled infection, other autoimmune disease, pregnancy or lactation was left out. PBMCs were collected from an approximately 9.3 ml volume of fresh peripheral blood.

Source material: blood. The rearrangement links TRBV7-2 to TRBJ2-5, with TRBD1 matching over 9 bases. The TCR originated in a woman between 18 and 29 years old with Graves' hyperthyroidism. The CDR3 loop is CASSSDRGSTETQYF. DNA for the CDR3: TGTGCCAGCAGCTCGGACAGGGGATCTACGGAGACCCAGTACTTC.